These T cell receptor beta chains were read from a single sample in a study of blood T cell repertoires in COVID-19. Generated by immunoSEQ multiplex PCR, the TCRdb table keeps only in-frame clones and is missing some. The repertoire consists of around 300,000 clones, with less than 90% occurring once and the leading ten covering 10% to 15%. Specimen: peripheral blood. The receptors come from a woman in her seventies with COVID-19, enrolled during active disease. Each CDR3 is given with its conserved first and last residue. Fields, in order: D gene, J gene, V gene, clone size, CDR3 protein, CDR3 DNA. D genes are given only for firm matches. A clone size is listed for some rows: how often the clone was seen (once, few, many), or a class if it is expanded.

D: TRBD1
J: TRBJ1-1
V: TRBV7-2
size: .
CDR3: CASSLAPGQGTEAFF
DNA: TGTGCCAGCAGCTTAGCCCCGGGACAGGGGACTGAAGCTTTCTTT

D: .
J: TRBJ2-2
V: TRBV5-4
size: .
CDR3: CASSTGTGTFTGELFF
DNA: TGTGCCAGCAGCACCGGGACCGGGACTTTCACCGGGGAGCTGTTTTTT

D: TRBD1
J: TRBJ2-3
V: TRBV6-5
size: .
CDR3: CASNHRGRPDTQYF
DNA: TGTGCCAGCAACCACAGGGGGCGCCCAGATACGCAGTATTTT

D: TRBD1
J: TRBJ2-3
V: TRBV5-8
size: .
CDR3: CASSTGTGILTDTQYF
DNA: TGTGCCAGCAGCACGGGGACAGGAATTCTCACAGATACGCAGTATTTT

D: TRBD2
J: TRBJ2-3
V: TRBV11-3
size: .
CDR3: CASSSGNPGGDTQYF
DNA: TGTGCCAGCAGCTCAGGGAACCCGGGGGGAGATACGCAGTATTTT

D: TRBD2
J: TRBJ2-5
V: TRBV24-1
size: .
CDR3: CATGRAGTQYF
DNA: TGTGCCACCGGGAGGGCCGGGACCCAGTACTTC

D: TRBD1
J: TRBJ1-2
V: TRBV6-4
size: .
CDR3: CASSPRQGEGYTF
DNA: TGTGCCAGCAGTCCGCGGCAGGGGGAGGGCTACACCTTC

D: .
J: TRBJ1-5
V: TRBV2
size: .
CDR3: CASHRDGNQPQHF
DNA: TGTGCCAGCCACAGGGATGGCAATCAGCCCCAGCATTTT

D: .
J: TRBJ2-7
V: TRBV27
size: .
CDR3: CASSLSLGGTYEQYF
DNA: TGTGCCAGCAGCCTATCTTTGGGGGGTACCTACGAGCAGTACTTC

D: TRBD1
J: TRBJ2-1
V: TRBV5-5
size: .
CDR3: CASTPDRERDEQFF
DNA: TGTGCCAGCACCCCGGACAGGGAGAGGGATGAGCAGTTCTTC

D: .
J: TRBJ2-7
V: TRBV3-1/TRBV3-2
size: .
CDR3: CASSPTYREYDEQYF
DNA: TGTGCCAGCAGCCCCACATACAGGGAATACGACGAGCAGTACTTC

D: TRBD2
J: TRBJ2-2
V: TRBV7-3
size: once
CDR3: CASRSTSGDTGELFF
DNA: TGTGCCAGCAGGTCAACTAGCGGCGACACCGGGGAGCTGTTTTTT

D: .
J: TRBJ1-3
V: TRBV7-9
size: few
CDR3: CASSTSSGNTIYF
DNA: TGTGCCAGCAGCACCAGCTCTGGAAACACCATATATTTT

D: .
J: TRBJ1-5
V: TRBV7-8
size: .
CDR3: CASSTGTTNQPQHF
DNA: TGTGCCAGCAGCACCGGGACAACAAATCAGCCCCAGCATTTT

D: .
J: TRBJ1-4
V: TRBV19
size: .
CDR3: CASSPNLPRHEKLFF
DNA: TGTGCCAGTAGTCCCAACTTACCGCGGCATGAAAAACTGTTTTTT

D: .
J: TRBJ1-1
V: TRBV7-6
size: .
CDR3: CASSLVNFDIMNTEAFF
DNA: TGTGCCAGCAGCTTAGTGAACTTCGACATCATGAACACTGAAGCTTTCTTT

D: TRBD2
J: TRBJ2-1
V: TRBV5-1
size: .
CDR3: CASSSSGGRTYNEQFF
DNA: TGCGCCAGCAGCTCTAGCGGGGGTCGTACTTACAATGAGCAGTTCTTC

D: .
J: TRBJ2-7
V: TRBV13
size: .
CDR3: CASSSGGDTRRGNEQYF
DNA: TGTGCCAGCAGCTCTGGGGGGGACACACGGCGGGGCAACGAGCAGTACTTC

D: TRBD1
J: TRBJ2-3
V: TRBV30
size: .
CDR3: CAWSTGADTQYF
DNA: TGTGCCTGGAGCACAGGGGCAGATACGCAGTATTTT

D: .
J: TRBJ1-2
V: TRBV27
size: once
CDR3: CASSFAGGQAGYTF
DNA: TGTGCCAGCAGTTTCGCGGGGGGTCAGGCGGGCTACACCTTC

D: TRBD1
J: TRBJ1-1
V: TRBV27
size: .
CDR3: CASSPLRGAMNTEAFF
DNA: TGTGCCAGCAGTCCCCTCAGGGGGGCCATGAACACTGAAGCTTTCTTT

D: TRBD2
J: TRBJ2-5
V: TRBV5-8
size: once
CDR3: CASSSGTSGVSETQYF
DNA: TGTGCCAGCAGCTCCGGGACTAGCGGGGTCTCTGAGACCCAGTACTTC